Below, one T cell receptor beta chain is given with its context. Its specificity is not known. The record originates from a study of PD-1 blockade in classical Hodgkin lymphoma. Study outcomes and limitations: A significant rise in TCR diversity was seen by C4D1 for CD4+ cells but not for CD8+ cells. For complete responders, baseline diversity was comparable to that of newly diagnosed patients. As was reported, newly diagnosed patients showed lower baseline TCR diversity than healthy donors did.

Measured with immunoSEQ multiplex PCR; TCRdb has only the in-frame clones, and not every one. Here the sample spans about 25,000 clones, more than 75% being singletons. All trial patients relapsed after autologous stem cell transplantation. Patients reached a best response of complete response, partial response or progressive disease. The source of this sequence is a human donor with classical Hodgkin lymphoma. Source: peripheral blood mononuclear cells (PBMCs), taken at baseline.

The CDR3 region is CASLRVATERYEQYF. CDR3 nucleotides: TGTGCCTCGCTGCGGGTCGCTACCGAGCGCTACGAGCAGTACTTC. This chain uses TRBV21-1 with TRBJ2-7; TRBD2 is the table's D call, not checked against the DNA. TRBV21-1 is assigned pseudogene status. The length of the CDR3 is 15 residues.